The present TCR beta chain was sequenced within a study of cytomegalovirus exposure and HLA in healthy donors. Study information: Falling in the Caucasian-associated ancestry cluster were 81% of some 400 genotyped donors.

Points on this clone: Its antigen is not identified.

Study-wide findings and caveats: Earlier analysis looked at TCR beta V segments, and most were productive about 87% or about 30% of the time.

Regarding donors, all were healthy bone marrow donors. PCR used 60 Vbeta primers and 13 Jbeta primers. The repertoire was sequenced with immunoSEQ multiplex PCR; TCRdb's copy has only in-frame clones and lacks some. Of approximately 200,000 clones in the sample, over 65% were seen once. Deletions cut 7 bases from V and 12 bases from J, with 16 bases between. This CDR3 contains 13 residues. CDR1 and CDR2 from the germline V gene are MNHNS and SASEGT. The V call is TRBV6-1, the J call TRBJ1-6, with D unresolved. Sequencing was performed on PBMCs. This clonotype was sampled from a boy aged 2 to 10 in good health and CMV-seronegative. DNA for the CDR3: TGTGCCAGCAAAGAAGTCCCGAGGGAACCCCTCCACTTT. Translated: CASKEVPREPLHF.